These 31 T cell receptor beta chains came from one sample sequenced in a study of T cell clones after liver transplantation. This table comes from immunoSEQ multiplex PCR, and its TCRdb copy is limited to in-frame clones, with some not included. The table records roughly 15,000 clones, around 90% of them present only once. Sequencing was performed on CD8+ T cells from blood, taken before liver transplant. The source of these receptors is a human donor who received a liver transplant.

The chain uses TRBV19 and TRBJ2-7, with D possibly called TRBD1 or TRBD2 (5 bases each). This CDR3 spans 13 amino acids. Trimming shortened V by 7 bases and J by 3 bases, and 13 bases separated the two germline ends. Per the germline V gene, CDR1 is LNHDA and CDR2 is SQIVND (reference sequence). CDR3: CASTDGTRYEQYF. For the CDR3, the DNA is TGTGCCAGTACGGACGGGACCCGCTACGAGCAGTACTTC.

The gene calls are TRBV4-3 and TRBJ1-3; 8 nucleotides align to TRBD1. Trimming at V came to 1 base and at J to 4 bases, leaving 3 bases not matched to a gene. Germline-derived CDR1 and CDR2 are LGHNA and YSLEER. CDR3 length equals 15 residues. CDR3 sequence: CASSQGRGLGNTIYF. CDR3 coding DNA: TGCGCCAGCAGCCAAGGCAGGGGGCTCGGAAACACCATATATTTT.

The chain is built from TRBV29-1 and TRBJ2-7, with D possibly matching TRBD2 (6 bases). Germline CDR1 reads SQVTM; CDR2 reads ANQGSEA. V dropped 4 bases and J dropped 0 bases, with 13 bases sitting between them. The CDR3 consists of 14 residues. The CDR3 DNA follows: TGCAGCGTTGGGACTACTGACAGCTCCTACGAGCAGTACTTC. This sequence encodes CSVGTTDSSYEQYF.

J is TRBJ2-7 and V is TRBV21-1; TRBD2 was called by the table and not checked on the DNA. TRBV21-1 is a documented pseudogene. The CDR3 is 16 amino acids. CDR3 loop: CASSKERRCCRYEQYF. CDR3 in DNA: TGTGCCAGCAGCAAAGAAAGGAGGTGTTGCCGCTACGAGCAGTACTTC.

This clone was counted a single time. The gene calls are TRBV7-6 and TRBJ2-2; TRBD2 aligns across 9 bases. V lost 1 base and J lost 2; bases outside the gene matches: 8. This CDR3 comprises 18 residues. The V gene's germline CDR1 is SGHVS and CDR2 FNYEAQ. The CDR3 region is CASSLVPAGGPNTGELFF. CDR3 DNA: TGTGCCAGCAGCTTAGTCCCTGCGGGAGGGCCCAACACCGGGGAGCTGTTTTTT.

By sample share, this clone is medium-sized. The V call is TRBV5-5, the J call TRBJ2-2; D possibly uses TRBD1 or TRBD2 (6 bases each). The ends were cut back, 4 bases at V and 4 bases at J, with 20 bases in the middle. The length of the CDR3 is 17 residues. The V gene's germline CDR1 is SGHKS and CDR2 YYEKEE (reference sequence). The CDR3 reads CASSDRREQGGTGELFF. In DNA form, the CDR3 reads TGTGCCAGCAGCGACAGGCGGGAACAGGGAGGCACCGGGGAGCTGTTTTTT. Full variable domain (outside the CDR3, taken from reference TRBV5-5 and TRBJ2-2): DAGVTQSPTHLIKTRGQQVTLRCSPISGHKSVSWYQQVLGQGPQFIFQYYEKEERGRGNFPDRFSARQFPNYSSELNVNALLLGDSALYLCASSDRREQGGTGELFFGEGSRLTVL.

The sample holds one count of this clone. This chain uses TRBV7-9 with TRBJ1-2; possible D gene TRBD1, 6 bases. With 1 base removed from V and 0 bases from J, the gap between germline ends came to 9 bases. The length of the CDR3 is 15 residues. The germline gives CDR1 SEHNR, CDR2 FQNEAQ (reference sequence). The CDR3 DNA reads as TGTGCCAGCAGCTTAGGGGCAGGGGCTAACTATGGCTACACCTTC. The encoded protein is CASSLGAGANYGYTF.

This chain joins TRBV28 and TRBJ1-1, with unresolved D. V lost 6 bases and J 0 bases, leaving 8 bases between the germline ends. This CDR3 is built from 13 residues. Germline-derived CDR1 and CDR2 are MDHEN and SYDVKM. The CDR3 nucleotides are TGTGCCAGCAGCATTACAATGAACACTGAAGCTTTCTTT. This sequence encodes CASSITMNTEAFF.

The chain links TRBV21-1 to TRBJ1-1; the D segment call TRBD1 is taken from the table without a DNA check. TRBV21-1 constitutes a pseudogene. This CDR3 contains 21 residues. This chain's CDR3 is CASSKDMGEYPGGAGDTEAFF. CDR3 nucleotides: TGTGCCAGCAGCAAAGATATGGGGGAATACCCAGGGGGAGCTGGGGACACTGAAGCTTTCTTT.

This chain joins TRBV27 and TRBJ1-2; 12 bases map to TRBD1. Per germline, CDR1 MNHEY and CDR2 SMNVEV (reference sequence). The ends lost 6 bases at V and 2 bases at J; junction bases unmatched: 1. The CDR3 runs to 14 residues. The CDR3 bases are TGTGCCAGCAGGGGGACAGGGGGCAACTATGGCTACACCTTC. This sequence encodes CASRGTGGNYGYTF.

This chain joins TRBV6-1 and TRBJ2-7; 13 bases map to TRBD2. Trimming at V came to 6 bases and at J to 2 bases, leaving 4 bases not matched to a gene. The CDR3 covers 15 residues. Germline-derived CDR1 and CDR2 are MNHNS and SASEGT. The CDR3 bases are TGTGCCAGCAGCGGTGGACTAGCGGGGGCCTACGAGCAGTACTTC. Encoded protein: CASSGGLAGAYEQYF.

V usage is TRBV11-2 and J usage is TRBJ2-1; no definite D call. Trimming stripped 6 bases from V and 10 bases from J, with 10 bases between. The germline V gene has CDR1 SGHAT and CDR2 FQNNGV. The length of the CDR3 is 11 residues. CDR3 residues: CASRDYVEQFF. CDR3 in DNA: TGTGCCAGCAGAGATTACGTCGAGCAGTTCTTC.

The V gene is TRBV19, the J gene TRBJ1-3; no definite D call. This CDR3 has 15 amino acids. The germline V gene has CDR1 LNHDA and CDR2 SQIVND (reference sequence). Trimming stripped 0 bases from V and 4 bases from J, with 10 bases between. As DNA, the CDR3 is TGTGCCAGTAGTATAGAGGACGTGAAGGGAAACACCATATATTTT. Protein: CASSIEDVKGNTIYF.

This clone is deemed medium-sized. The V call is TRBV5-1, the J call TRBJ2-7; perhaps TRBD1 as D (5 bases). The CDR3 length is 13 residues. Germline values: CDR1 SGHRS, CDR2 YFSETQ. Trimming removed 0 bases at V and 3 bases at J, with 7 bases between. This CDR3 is CASSLEGIYEQYF. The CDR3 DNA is TGCGCCAGCAGCTTGGAGGGGATCTACGAGCAGTACTTC.

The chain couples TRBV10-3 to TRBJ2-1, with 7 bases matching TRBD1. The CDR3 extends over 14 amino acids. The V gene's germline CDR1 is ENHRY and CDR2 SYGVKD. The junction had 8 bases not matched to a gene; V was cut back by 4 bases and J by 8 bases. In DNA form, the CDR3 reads TGTGCCATCAGTGCTCAAGGGGGCCTCGATGAGCAGTTCTTC. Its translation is CAISAQGGLDEQFF.

The DNA for the CDR3 is TGTGCCAGTATCCTCCGGGACAGTCGCTATGGCTACACCTTC. It is translated as CASILRDSRYGYTF. This chain joins TRBV19 and TRBJ1-2, with TRBD1 matching 7 bases. This CDR3 region has 14 residues. Trimming at V came to 7 bases and at J to 4 bases, leaving 9 bases not matched to a gene. Germline V gene lookup returns CDR1 LNHDA and CDR2 SQIVND (reference sequence).

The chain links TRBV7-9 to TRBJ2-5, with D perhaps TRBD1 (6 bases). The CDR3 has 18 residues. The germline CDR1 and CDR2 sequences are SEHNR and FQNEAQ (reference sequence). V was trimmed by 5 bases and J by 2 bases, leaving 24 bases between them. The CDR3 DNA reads TGTGCCAGCAGCCCCCCCGGCGTCGGTGGGGACAAGCAAGAGACCCAGTACTTC. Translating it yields CASSPPGVGGDKQETQYF.

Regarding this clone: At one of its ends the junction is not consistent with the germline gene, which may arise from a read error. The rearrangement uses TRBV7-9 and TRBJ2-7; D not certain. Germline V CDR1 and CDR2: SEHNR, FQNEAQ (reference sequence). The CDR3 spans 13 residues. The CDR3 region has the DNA TGTGCCAGCACCGAACGACACTCCTCCGAGCAGTACTTC. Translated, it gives CASTERHSSEQYF.

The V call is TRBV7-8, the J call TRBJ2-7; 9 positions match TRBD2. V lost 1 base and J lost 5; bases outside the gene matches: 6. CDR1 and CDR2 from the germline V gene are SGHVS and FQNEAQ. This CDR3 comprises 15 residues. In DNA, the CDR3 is TGTGCCAGCAGCTTAGGGACTAGCGCCGCAGACGAGCAGTACTTC. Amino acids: CASSLGTSAADEQYF.

The CDR3 DNA reads TGTGCCAGCAGCCATACAGGGGTTGGGACCTACGAGCAGTACTTC. Residues: CASSHTGVGTYEQYF. The chain links TRBV27 to TRBJ2-7; 7 positions match TRBD1. CDR3 size: 15 residues. The trim removed 6 bases at V and 2 bases at J, leaving 10 bases unmatched. In germline, CDR1 is MNHEY, CDR2 SMNVEV (reference sequence).

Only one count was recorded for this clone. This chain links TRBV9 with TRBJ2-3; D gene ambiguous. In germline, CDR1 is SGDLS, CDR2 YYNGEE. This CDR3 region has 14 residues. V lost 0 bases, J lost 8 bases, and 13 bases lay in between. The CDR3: CASSVVGSEGTQYF. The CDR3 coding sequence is TGTGCCAGCAGCGTAGTAGGCTCCGAAGGTACGCAGTATTTT.

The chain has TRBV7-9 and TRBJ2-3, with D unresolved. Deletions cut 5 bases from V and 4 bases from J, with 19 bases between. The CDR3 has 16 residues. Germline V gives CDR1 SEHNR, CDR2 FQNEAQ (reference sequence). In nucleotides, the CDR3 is TGTGCCAGCAGCGGTTTAAATTCCGGTCGGGCAGATACGCAGTATTTT. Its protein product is CASSGLNSGRADTQYF.

This CDR3 reads CASSVRGTNEKLFF. CDR3 in DNA: TGTGCCAGCAGCGTGAGGGGAACTAATGAAAAACTGTTTTTT. This sequence joins TRBV9 and TRBJ1-4; TRBD1 might be the D (5 bases). CDR1 SGDLS and CDR2 YYNGEE come from the germline V gene. The CDR3 has 14 amino acids. Between the trimmed V and J ends, which lost 2 bases and 1 base, there was a span of 6 bases.

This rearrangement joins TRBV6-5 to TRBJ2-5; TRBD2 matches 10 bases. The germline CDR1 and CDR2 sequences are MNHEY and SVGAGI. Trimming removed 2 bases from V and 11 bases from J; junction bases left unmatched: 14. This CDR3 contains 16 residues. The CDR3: CASSYKRLAGVKEQYF. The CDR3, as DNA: TGTGCCAGCAGTTACAAGAGGCTAGCGGGAGTAAAAGAGCAGTACTTC.

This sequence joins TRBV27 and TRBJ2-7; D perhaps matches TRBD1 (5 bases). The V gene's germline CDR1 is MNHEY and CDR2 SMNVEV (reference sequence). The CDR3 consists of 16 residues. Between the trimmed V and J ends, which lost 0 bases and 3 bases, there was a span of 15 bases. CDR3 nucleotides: TGTGCCAGCAGTTTATCCGATGGGGCACTGAACTACGAGCAGTACTTC. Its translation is CASSLSDGALNYEQYF.

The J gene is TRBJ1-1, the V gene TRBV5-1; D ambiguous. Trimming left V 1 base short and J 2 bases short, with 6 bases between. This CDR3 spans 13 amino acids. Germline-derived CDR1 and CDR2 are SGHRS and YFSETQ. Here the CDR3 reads CASSLWSNTEAFF. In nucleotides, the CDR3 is TGCGCCAGCAGCTTGTGGTCCAACACTGAAGCTTTCTTT. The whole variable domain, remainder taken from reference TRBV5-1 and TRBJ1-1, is KAGVTQTPRYLIKTRGQQVTLSCSPISGHRSVSWYQQTPGQGLQFLFEYFSETQRNKGNFPGRFSGRQFSNSRSEMNVSTLELGDSALYLCASSLWSNTEAFFGQGTRLTVV.

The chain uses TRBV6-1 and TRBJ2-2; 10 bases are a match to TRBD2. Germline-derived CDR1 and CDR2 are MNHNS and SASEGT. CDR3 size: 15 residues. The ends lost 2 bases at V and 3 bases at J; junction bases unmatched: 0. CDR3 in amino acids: CASSELAGDTGELFF. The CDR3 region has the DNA TGTGCCAGCAGTGAACTAGCGGGAGACACCGGGGAGCTGTTTTTT.

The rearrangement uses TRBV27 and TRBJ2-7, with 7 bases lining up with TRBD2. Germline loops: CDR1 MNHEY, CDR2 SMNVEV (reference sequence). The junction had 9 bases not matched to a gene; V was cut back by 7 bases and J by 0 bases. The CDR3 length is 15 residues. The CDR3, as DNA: TGTGCCAGCATCTCTGGGGCTAGCGGCTCCTACGAGCAGTACTTC. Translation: CASISGASGSYEQYF.

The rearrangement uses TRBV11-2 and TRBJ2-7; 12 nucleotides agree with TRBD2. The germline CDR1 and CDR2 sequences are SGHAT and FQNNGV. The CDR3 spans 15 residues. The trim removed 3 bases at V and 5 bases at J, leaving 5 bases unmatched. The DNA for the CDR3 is TGTGCCAGCAGCTTGACTAGCGGGAGTGATAACGAGCAGTACTTC. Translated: CASSLTSGSDNEQYF.

CDR3 sequence (DNA): TGTGCCAGCAGCTTTGGCTTACCCGGCGAGCAGTACTTC. As protein: CASSFGLPGEQYF. V usage is TRBV5-4 and J usage is TRBJ2-7; D is unresolved. V lost 2 bases and J 6 bases, leaving 12 bases between the germline ends. Germline CDR1 reads SGHNT; CDR2 reads YYREEE (reference sequence). The CDR3 sequence is 13 residues long.

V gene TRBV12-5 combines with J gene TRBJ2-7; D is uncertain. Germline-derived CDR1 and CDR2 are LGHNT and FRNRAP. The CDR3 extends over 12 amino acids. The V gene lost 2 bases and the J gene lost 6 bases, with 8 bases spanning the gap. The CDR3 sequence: CASGLLAVEQYF. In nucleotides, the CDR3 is TGTGCTAGTGGTTTGCTGGCCGTCGAGCAGTACTTC.